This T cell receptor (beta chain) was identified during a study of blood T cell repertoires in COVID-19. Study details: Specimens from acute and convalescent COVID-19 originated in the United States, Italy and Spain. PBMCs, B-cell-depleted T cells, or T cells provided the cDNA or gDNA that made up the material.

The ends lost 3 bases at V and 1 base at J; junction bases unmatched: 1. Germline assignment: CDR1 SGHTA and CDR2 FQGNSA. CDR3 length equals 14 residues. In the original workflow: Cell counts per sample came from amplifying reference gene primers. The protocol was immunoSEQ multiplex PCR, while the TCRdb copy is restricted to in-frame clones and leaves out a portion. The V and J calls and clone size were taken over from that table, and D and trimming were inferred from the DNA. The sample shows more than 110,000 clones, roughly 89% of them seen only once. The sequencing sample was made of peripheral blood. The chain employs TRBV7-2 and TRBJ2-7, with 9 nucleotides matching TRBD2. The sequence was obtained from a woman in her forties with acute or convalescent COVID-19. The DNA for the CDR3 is TGTGCCAGCAGCTTCACTAGCGGGTCCTACGAGCAGTACTTC. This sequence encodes CASSFTSGSYEQYF.